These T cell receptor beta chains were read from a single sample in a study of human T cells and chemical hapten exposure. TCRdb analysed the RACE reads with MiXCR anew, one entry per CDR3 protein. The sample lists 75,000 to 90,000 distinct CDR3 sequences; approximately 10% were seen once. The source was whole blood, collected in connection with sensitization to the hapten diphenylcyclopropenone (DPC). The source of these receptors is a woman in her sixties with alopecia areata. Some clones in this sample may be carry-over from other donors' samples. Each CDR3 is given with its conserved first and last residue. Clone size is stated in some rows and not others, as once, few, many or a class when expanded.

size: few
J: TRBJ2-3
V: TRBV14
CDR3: CASSQFGTPLGDTQYF

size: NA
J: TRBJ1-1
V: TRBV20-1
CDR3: CSARETGTGSAEAFF

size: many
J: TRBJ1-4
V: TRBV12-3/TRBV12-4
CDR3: CASTAHPGFNEKLFF

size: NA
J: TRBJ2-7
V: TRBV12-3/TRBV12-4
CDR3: CASSLWGDEQYF

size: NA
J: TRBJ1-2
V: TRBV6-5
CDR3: CASSRYPGAKGYTF

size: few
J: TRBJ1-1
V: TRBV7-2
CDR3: CASSSKQGMNTEAFF

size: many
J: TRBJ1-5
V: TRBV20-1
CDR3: CSASEANQPQHF

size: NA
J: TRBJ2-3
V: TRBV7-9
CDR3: CASSMRRSTDTQYF

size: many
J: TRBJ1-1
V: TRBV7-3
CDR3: CASSLTQQGSQNTEAFF

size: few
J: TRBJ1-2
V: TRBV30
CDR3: CAWSVRWGRGYTF

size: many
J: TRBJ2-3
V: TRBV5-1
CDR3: CASSTEPPRTDTQYF

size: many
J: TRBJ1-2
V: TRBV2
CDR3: CASSQAPEPDLNYGYTF

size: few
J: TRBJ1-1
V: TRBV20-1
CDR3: CSAHSRGAEAFF

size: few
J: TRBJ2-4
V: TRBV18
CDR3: CASSPPSSLDKNIQYF

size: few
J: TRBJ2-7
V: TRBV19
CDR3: CASSFADREIEQYF

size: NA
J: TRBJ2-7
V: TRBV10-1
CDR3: CASSAGSSYEQYF

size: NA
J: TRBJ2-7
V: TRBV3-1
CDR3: CASGKGHEQYF

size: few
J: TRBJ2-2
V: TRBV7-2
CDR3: CASSLDFTLAGFANTGELFF

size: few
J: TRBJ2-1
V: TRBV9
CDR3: CASSLQQRPSYNEQFF

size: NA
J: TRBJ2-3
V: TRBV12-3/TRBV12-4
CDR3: CASSLGGPADTQYF

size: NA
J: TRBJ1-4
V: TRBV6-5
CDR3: CATGQGEEKLFF

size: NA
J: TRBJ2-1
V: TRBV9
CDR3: CASSVSTVYNEQFF

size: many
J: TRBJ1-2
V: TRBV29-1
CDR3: CSVAGKGYTF

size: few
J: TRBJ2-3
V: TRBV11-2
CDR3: CASSLVAGAMATDTQYF

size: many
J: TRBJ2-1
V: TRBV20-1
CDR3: CSATRDYRDNEQFF

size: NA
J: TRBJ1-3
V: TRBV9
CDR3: CASSVASGESGNTIYF

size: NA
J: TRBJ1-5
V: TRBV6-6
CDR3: CASSGQGYSNQPQHF

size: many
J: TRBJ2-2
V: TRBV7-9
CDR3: CASSLSGATSTGELFF

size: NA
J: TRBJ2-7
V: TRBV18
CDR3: CASSPGTGYEQYF

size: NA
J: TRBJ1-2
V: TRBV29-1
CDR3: CSVDGFGAGYTF

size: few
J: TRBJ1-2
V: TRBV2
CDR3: CASSDAGNYGYTF

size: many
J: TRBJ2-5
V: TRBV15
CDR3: CATSSTYQETQYF

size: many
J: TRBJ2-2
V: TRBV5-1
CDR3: CASSLDFGTGELFF

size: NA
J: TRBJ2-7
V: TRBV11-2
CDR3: CASSPRESGEEQYF

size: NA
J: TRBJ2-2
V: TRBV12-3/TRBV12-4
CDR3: CASRETGVPTGELFF

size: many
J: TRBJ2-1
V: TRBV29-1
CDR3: CSVDPTPGTGDFSRTNEQFF

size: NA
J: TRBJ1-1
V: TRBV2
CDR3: CASSESPLATEAFF

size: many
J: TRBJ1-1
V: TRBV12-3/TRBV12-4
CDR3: CASSLAAHAFF

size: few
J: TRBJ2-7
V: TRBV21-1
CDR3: CASSGLPGTANYEQYF

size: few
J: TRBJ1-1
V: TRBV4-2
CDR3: CASSQDRAAGNMNTEAFF

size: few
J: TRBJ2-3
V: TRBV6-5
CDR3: CASSYQLAGAFGTQYF

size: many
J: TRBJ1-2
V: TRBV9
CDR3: CASSVEQNYGYTF

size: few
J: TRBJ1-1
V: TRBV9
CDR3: CASSVDLGRTEAFF

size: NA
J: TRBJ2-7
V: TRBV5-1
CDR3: CASSHPGQGALEQYF